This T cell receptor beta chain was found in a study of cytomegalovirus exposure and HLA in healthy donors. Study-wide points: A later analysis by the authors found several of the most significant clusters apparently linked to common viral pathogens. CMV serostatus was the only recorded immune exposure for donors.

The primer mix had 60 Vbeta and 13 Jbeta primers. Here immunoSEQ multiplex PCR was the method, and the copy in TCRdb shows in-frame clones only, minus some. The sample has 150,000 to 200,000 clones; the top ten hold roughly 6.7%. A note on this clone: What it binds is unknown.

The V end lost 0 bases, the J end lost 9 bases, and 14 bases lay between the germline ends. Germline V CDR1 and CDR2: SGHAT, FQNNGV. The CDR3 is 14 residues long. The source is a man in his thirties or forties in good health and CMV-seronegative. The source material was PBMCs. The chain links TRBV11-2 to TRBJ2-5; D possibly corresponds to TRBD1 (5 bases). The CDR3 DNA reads TGTGCCAGCAGCTTAGATGGGGCCCTCCCGGCCCAGTACTTC. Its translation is CASSLDGALPAQYF.